Sequencing of this T cell receptor (beta chain) was carried out in a study of CD8 T cells in ankylosing spondylitis. One entry per CDR3 protein results from TCRdb running MiXCR on the 5' RACE reads. The sample has roughly 370,000 distinct CDR3 sequences, about a fifth seen once. Findings and caveats of the study: Characteristic, it appeared, of ankylosing spondylitis blood was a TCR beta motif of fewer than 10 highly homologous variants.

The V segment lost 6 bases and the J segment 4 bases; nucleotides outside the gene matches: 11. The CDR3 has 15 residues. As to this clonotype: Its antigen is currently unknown.

Sequencing used blood, either unsorted or a sorted T cell fraction (not recorded which). The clonotype was recovered from a male donor with ankylosing spondylitis. This chain connects TRBV12-3 or TRBV12-4 to TRBJ2-5; 7 bases fit TRBD2. The CDR3 reads CASSPILALAETQYF. The CDR3 nucleotides are TGTGCCAGCAGCCCTATACTAGCGTTGGCAGAGACCCAGTACTTC.